Given below is one T cell receptor beta chain in context. Antigen specificity is unknown. These data belong to a study of CD8+ T cells in alopecia areata. Study-level background: Treated patients swallowed 5 to 10 mg of oral tofacitinib twice daily.

Germline V gene data show CDR1 as WNHNN and CDR2 as SYGVQD (reference sequence). V shed 8 bases and J shed 3 bases, with 8 bases lying between them. CDR3 size: 12 residues. Findings and limits, study-wide: In blood and scalp, many expanded lesional clones persisted during tofacitinib.

Treatment denoted: oral pan-JAK inhibitor, 5-10 mg twice daily. The investigators collected lesional scalp punch biopsies and peripheral blood from alopecia areata patients. After isolation, RNA underwent reverse transcription to generate cDNA as the sequencing template. TCRdb keeps only in-frame clones here, not all; method: immunoSEQ multiplex PCR. The repertoire has 6,000 or so clones, 63% of them found once; the top ten carry about 9.2%. This receptor was obtained from a human donor with alopecia areata. The genes are TRBV10-1 and TRBJ2-1; tentatively, D is TRBD1 (5 bases). The source material was skin, sampled around week 30, from a patient treated with tofacitinib. As DNA, the CDR3 is TGCGCCAGCGGAGACAGCTACAATGAGCAGTTCTTC. Protein product: CASGDSYNEQFF.